These 23 T cell receptor beta chains share one sample of origin, sequenced in a study of CD8+CD57+ T cells in acquired aplastic anemia. According to the study, genomic DNA was the template for TCR beta VDJ and CDR3 profiling. Each CDR3 protein gets one entry after TCRdb re-called the reads with MiXCR. This sample has under 150,000 distinct CDR3 sequences, with around 41% found just once. The sample was sorted CD4+, CD8+, or CD8+CD57+ T cells (not recorded which) from PBMCs. The receptors were sampled from a human donor in good health, serving as a control.

The rearrangement joins TRBV20-1 to TRBJ2-7; tentative D call: TRBD1 (5 bases). CDR1 is DFQATT and CDR2 is SNEGSKA in the germline V gene (reference sequence). The V and J ends lost 5 bases and 3 bases respectively, with 14 bases between them. The CDR3 is made up of 13 amino acids. The CDR3 sequence: CSAHTLDSYEQYF. The CDR3 nucleotides are TGCAGTGCTCATACCTTAGACAGCTACGAGCAGTACTTC.

The genes are TRBV10-3 and TRBJ2-7; tentative D call: TRBD1 (6 bases). Germline-derived CDR1 and CDR2 are ENHRY and SYGVKD. V lost 11 bases, J lost 6 bases, and 20 bases lay in between. The CDR3 is made up of 13 amino acids. The CDR3 sequence: CAGNRDTLSEQYF. The CDR3 nucleotides are TGTGCCGGGAACCGGGACACCCTCAGCGAGCAGTACTTC.

In this sample, this clonotype turned up many times. The V and J genes are TRBV9 and TRBJ1-2, with no clear D. Germline values: CDR1 SGDLS, CDR2 YYNGEE. The CDR3 has 14 residues. V lost 1 base, J lost 4 bases, and 11 bases lay in between. The CDR3 nucleotides read TGTGCCAGCAGCGTATCTTCAGGAGGCTATGGCTACACCTTC. Translating gives CASSVSSGGYGYTF.

This clonotype was counted ten times or more. The junction differs from germline at one of its ends, possibly a read error. The genes are TRBV2 and TRBJ1-1; 7 positions match TRBD1. CDR1 is SNHLY and CDR2 is FYNNEI in the germline V gene. This CDR3 contains 13 residues. The CDR3 spells CANSEVPTGNAFF. The CDR3 DNA reads TGTGCCAACAGTGAAGTACCGACAGGGAACGCTTTCTTT.

Of note for this clonotype: A read error may explain this, as a much larger clone is one base away. The J gene is TRBJ1-3, the V gene TRBV4-2; D possibly corresponds to TRBD1 (5 bases). Germline loops: CDR1 LGHNA, CDR2 YNFKEQ. V was pared by 2 bases and J by 2 bases, with 10 bases between. This CDR3 spans 15 amino acids. The CDR3 DNA reads TGTGCCAGCAGCCAACGGGACTGGGCTGGAAACACCATATATTTT. Amino acids: CASSQRDWAGNTIYF.

Many counts were recorded for this clonotype. The J gene is TRBJ2-7, the V gene TRBV11-3, with D possibly matching TRBD2 (5 bases). Germline V CDR1 and CDR2: SGHNT, YENEEA. The CDR3 totals 12 residues. Trimming removed 1 base at V and 7 bases at J, with 8 bases between. CDR3 coding DNA: TGTGCCAGCAGCTTAGGGACTCGGGAGCAGTACTTC. Amino acid sequence: CASSLGTREQYF.

Of note for this clonotype: A much larger clone differs by one base, so this may be a read error. This chain connects TRBV28 to TRBJ1-5, with D perhaps matching TRBD1 (5 bases). CDR1 and CDR2 (germline): MDHEN, SYDVKM. There are 13 residues in the CDR3. The CDR3 here is CASGDRRNQLQHF. For the CDR3, the DNA is TGTGCCAGCGGAGACAGACGAAATCAGCTCCAGCATTTT.

This clonotype was recorded at least ten times. This chain's CDR3 is CASRPGRRSSGANVLTF. CDR3 bases: TGTGCCAGCAGGCCGGGACGGCGGAGCTCTGGGGCCAACGTCCTGACTTTC. V is TRBV6-1 and J is TRBJ2-6; D tentatively fits TRBD1 or TRBD2 (5 bases each). The CDR3 runs to 17 residues. Trimming left V 6 bases short and J 0 bases short, with 15 bases between. The germline V gene has CDR1 MNHNS and CDR2 SASEGT.

In regard to this clonotype: A much larger clone is a single base away; this may be a read error. The chain carries TRBV11-1 and TRBJ2-3, with 8 positions matching TRBD2. Germline trimming cut 3 bases from V and 0 bases from J; bases unmatched to any gene: 2. Germline-derived CDR1 and CDR2 are SGHAT and FQDESV (reference sequence). This CDR3 spans 15 amino acids. The CDR3 coding sequence is TGTGCCAGCAGCTTCCAGCGGGGGAGCACAGATACGCAGTATTTT. Encoded protein: CASSFQRGSTDTQYF.

This clonotype has ten or more counts. The rearrangement links TRBV6-1 to TRBJ2-7; perhaps TRBD2 as D (5 bases). Germline V gene data show CDR1 as MNHNS and CDR2 as SASEGT. With 8 bases removed from V and 0 bases from J, the gap between germline ends came to 11 bases. CDR3 size: 13 residues. CDR3 amino acids: CASSSGVSYEQYF. Here the CDR3 DNA reads TGTGCCAGCTCGAGCGGAGTCTCCTACGAGCAGTACTTC.

This clonotype has a single count. The gene calls are TRBV29-1 and TRBJ2-7, with TRBD1 matching over 11 bases. From germline, CDR1 is SQVTM and CDR2 ANQGSEA. After removal of 6 bases from V and 6 bases from J, the junction contained 1 base not matched to a gene. This CDR3 region has 11 residues. CDR3 nucleotide sequence: TGCAGCGTCGGGACAGGGGGCGAGCAGTACTTC. This translates into CSVGTGGEQYF.

This clonotype came up many times. The V call is TRBV20-1, the J call TRBJ1-6, with D unclear. Germline V CDR1 and CDR2: DFQATT, SNEGSKA (reference sequence). The CDR3 is 16 amino acids. V shed 0 bases and J shed 7 bases, with 16 bases lying between them. The chain's CDR3 is CSARDWREAVNSPLHF. The CDR3 DNA reads as TGCAGTGCTAGAGATTGGAGGGAAGCTGTAAATTCACCCCTCCACTTT.

This clonotype was seen many times. The chain has TRBV27 and TRBJ2-1, with D possibly matching TRBD2 (6 bases). Germline CDR1 MNHEY, CDR2 SMNVEV (reference sequence). V gave up 0 bases and J gave up 7 bases, with 7 bases separating them. The CDR3 spans 13 residues. The CDR3 nucleotides read TGTGCCAGCAGTTTATCGCGGGGTAATGAGCAGTTCTTC. This translates into CASSLSRGNEQFF.

This clonotype was seen ten or more times. The V and J genes are TRBV20-1 and TRBJ1-1; 7 bases line up with TRBD1. Germline assignment: CDR1 DFQATT and CDR2 SNEGSKA (reference sequence). Trimming cost V 3 bases and J 8 bases; bases outside gene matches: 3. The CDR3 consists of 11 residues. CDR3 nucleotide sequence: TGCAGTGCTAGGCCGACAGGGGAAGCTTTCTTT. It codes for CSARPTGEAFF.

The gene calls are TRBV2 and TRBJ2-5; unclear D gene. CDR3 length: 16 amino acids. In germline, CDR1 is SNHLY, CDR2 FYNNEI. Trimming pared 4 bases from V and 5 bases from J, leaving 20 bases between. CDR3 sequence reads: CASSARDLGGYETQYF. CDR3 bases: TGTGCCAGCAGTGCTAGAGATCTAGGCGGCTACGAGACCCAGTACTTC.

This clonotype was recorded a few times. The rearrangement links TRBV5-4 to TRBJ2-3, with TRBD2 matching 8 bases. The J segment lost 2 bases and the V segment lost 7 bases, leaving 3 bases of the junction unmatched. The CDR3 sequence is 13 residues long. CDR1 and CDR2 from the germline V gene are SGHNT and YYREEE (reference sequence). The CDR3 spells CASPGGPTDTQYF. DNA for the CDR3: TGTGCCAGCCCGGGGGGGCCCACAGATACGCAGTATTTT.

The gene calls are TRBV12-3 or TRBV12-4 and TRBJ1-2; D not resolved. The CDR3 length is 14 residues. CDR3: CATALRDPNYGYTF. The CDR3 DNA sequence: TGTGCTACCGCATTACGAGATCCTAACTATGGCTACACCTTC.

This clonotype was observed a few times. The chain combines TRBV15 with TRBJ2-5; possible D gene TRBD2, 6 bases. CDR3 length: 13 amino acids. Germline V gives CDR1 LNHNV, CDR2 YYDKDF (reference sequence). Trimming removed 9 bases at V and 1 base at J, with 12 bases between. Here the CDR3 reads CATTRGLQETQYF. Here the CDR3 DNA reads TGTGCCACGACGCGGGGACTCCAAGAGACCCAGTACTTC. The variable domain in full, completed from reference TRBV15 and TRBJ2-5, reads DAMVIQNPRYQVTQFGKPVTLSCSQTLNHNVMYWYQQKSSQAPKLLFHYYDKDFNNEADTPDNFQSRRPNTSFCFLDIRSPGLGDTAMYLCATTRGLQETQYFGPGTRLLVL.

This chain uses TRBV2 with TRBJ2-7, with 12 bases that match TRBD2. Germline V gives CDR1 SNHLY, CDR2 FYNNEI. V lost 8 bases to trimming and J lost 0 bases; unmatched junction nucleotides: 5. This CDR3 contains 15 residues. Here the CDR3 reads CASATSGGPSYEQYF. In nucleotides, the CDR3 is TGTGCCAGCGCCACTAGCGGGGGGCCCTCCTACGAGCAGTACTTC.

CDR3 region: CASSQSSFVEQYF. In DNA, the CDR3 is TGTGCCAGCAGCCAAAGTAGCTTTGTCGAGCAGTACTTC. V is TRBV3-1 and J is TRBJ2-7; D not certain. Germline CDR1 is LGHDT and CDR2 is YNNKEL (reference sequence). The CDR3 is 13 residues long. Trimming took 2 bases from V and 6 from J, leaving 11 bases between them.

Concerning this clonotype: This may be a read error: a much more frequent sequence differs by one nucleotide. Because the CDR3 is missing its conserved closing phenylalanine or tryptophan, this is likely a read error. In DNA, the CDR3 is TGCAGTGCTAGAGATACCAGGGGAAACACCATATATTCT. Its protein product is CSARDTRGNTIYS. This chain links TRBV20-1 with TRBJ1-3; D remains unclear. Germline CDR1 is DFQATT and CDR2 is SNEGSKA (reference sequence). V lost 0 bases and J 4 bases, leaving 7 bases between the germline ends. This CDR3 is 13 amino acids long.

The J gene is TRBJ2-3, the V gene TRBV11-3; 12 bases are a match to TRBD2. The J segment lost 0 bases and the V segment lost 6 bases, leaving 4 bases of the junction unmatched. Per germline, CDR1 SGHNT and CDR2 YENEEA. The CDR3 has 16 residues. CDR3 nucleotides: TGTGCCAGCAGTCGCGGGACTAGCGGGAGCACAGATACGCAGTATTTT. It encodes CASSRGTSGSTDTQYF.

About this clonotype itself: At one boundary the junction diverges from the germline segment, which might be a read error. The rearrangement uses TRBV10-3 and TRBJ2-5, with D uncertain. This CDR3 contains 14 residues. CDR1 and CDR2 from the germline V gene are ENHRY and SYGVKD. CDR3 loop: CASSSFSRQETQYF. The CDR3 nucleotides read TGTGCCAGCAGTTCGTTTAGCCGGCAAGAGACCCAGTACTTC.